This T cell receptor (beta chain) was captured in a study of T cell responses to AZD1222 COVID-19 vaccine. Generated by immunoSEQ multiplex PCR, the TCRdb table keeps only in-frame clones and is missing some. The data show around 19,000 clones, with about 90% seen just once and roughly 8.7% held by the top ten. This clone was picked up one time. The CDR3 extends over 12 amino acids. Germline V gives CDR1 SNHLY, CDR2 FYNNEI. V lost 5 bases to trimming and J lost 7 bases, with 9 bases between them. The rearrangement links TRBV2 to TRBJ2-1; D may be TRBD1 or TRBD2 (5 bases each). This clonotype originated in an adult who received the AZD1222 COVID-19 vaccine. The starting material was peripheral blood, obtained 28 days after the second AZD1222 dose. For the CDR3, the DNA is TGTGCCAGCAGTCCAGGGAGAAATGAGCAGTTCTTC. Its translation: CASSPGRNEQFF.